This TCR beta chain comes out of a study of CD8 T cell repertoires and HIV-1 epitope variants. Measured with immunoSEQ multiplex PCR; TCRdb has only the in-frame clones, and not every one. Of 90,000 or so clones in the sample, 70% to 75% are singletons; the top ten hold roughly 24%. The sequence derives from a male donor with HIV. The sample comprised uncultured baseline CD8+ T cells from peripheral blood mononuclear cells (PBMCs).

CDR3 in amino acids: CASSLGGLGGFEYF. CDR3 DNA sequence: TGTGCCAGCAGCTTGGGTGGGTTAGGGGGATTCGAGTACTTC. V and J are TRBV7-2 and TRBJ2-4; D might be TRBD1 (6 bases). CDR1 SGHTA and CDR2 FQGNSA come from the germline V gene. Deletions cut 3 bases from V and 14 bases from J, with 20 bases between. This CDR3 has 14 residues.